This T cell receptor beta chain was sequenced in a study of tumor-infiltrating lymphocytes in localized non-small cell lung cancer. Study-wide context: Some samples were collected after neoadjuvant chemotherapy; smokers, never-smokers and several histologies were included. Resected tumor was paired with non-adjacent uninvolved lung from the same patient.

This CDR3 region has 13 residues. V was clipped by 4 bases and J by 4 bases; unmatched bases: 5. CDR1 and CDR2 (germline): SQVTM, ANQGSEA. Regarding the study as a whole: Different pieces of the same tissue went to different assays, confounding technical variation with intratumor heterogeneity. Available tissue quantity limited TCR sequencing to a patient subset.

Assay: immunoSEQ multiplex PCR; the TCRdb copy retains only in-frame clones and omits some. In the table there are 12,000 or so clones, around 64% of which are singletons. For this clone: Its antigen is as yet unknown.

The chain employs TRBV29-1 and TRBJ1-1; TRBD1 matches at 8 bases. The source of this sequence is a human donor with non-small cell lung cancer. Source material: uninvolved lung tissue not adjacent to the tumor. The CDR3 is CSVATGVGTEAFF. CDR3 DNA: TGCAGCGTTGCGACAGGGGTTGGCACTGAAGCTTTCTTT.